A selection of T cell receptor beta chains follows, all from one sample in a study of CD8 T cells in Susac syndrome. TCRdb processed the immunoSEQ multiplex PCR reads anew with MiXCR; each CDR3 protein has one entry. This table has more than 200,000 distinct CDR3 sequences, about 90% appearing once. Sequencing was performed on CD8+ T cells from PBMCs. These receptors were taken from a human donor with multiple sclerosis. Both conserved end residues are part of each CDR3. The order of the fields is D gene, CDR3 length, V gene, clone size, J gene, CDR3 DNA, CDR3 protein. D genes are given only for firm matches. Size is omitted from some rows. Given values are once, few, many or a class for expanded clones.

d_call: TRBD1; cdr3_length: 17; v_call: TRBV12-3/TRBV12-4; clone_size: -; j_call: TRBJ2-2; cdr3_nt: TGTGCCAGCAGTTTCCAGCCCGGGACAGACATCGCCGGGGAGCTGTTTTTT; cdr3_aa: CASSFQPGTDIAGELFF
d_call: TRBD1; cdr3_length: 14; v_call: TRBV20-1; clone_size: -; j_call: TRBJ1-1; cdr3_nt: TGCAGTGCTAGAGTAGGTACAGGGGGCACTGAAGCTTTCTTT; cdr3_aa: CSARVGTGGTEAFF
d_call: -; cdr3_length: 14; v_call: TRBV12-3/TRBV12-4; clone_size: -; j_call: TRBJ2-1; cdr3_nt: TGTGCCAGCAGTTTATCGGCGGGCCTCAATGAGCAGTTCTTC; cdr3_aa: CASSLSAGLNEQFF
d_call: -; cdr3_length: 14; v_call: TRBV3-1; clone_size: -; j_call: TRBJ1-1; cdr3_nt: TGTGCCAGCAGCCAAGTCTTGGCACCCCATGAAGCTTTCTTT; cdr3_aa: CASSQVLAPHEAFF
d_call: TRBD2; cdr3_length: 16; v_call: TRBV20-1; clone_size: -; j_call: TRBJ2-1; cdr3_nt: TGCAGTGCTATCGCGGGACTAGCGGGAGTCTGGGATGAGCAGTTCTTC; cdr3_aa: CSAIAGLAGVWDEQFF
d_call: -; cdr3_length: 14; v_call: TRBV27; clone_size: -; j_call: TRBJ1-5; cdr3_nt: TGTGTAACCAGGCTAGGGGGGGACAATCAGCCCCAGCATTTT; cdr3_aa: CVTRLGGDNQPQHF
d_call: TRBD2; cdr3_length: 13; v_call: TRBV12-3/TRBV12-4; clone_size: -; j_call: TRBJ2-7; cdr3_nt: TGTGCCAGCAGTTCCCCTAGCGGCAACGAGCAGTACTTC; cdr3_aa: CASSSPSGNEQYF
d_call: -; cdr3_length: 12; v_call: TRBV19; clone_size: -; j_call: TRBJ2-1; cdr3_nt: TGTGCCGTTTCGGCGGGATACAATGAGCAGTTCTTC; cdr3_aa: CAVSAGYNEQFF
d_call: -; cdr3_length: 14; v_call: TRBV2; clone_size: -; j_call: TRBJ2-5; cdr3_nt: TGTGCCAGCAGTGCTAAGGGGCGAGGAGAGACCCAGTACTTC; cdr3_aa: CASSAKGRGETQYF
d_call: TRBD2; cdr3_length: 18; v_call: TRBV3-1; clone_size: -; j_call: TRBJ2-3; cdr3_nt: TGTGCCAGCAGCCAAGATCTGGGTGCGGGGGGCACCACAGATACGCAGTATTTT; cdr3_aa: CASSQDLGAGGTTDTQYF
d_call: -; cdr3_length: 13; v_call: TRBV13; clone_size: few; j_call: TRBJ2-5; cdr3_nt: TGTGCCAGCAGCTTGAGGGGCTCGGAGACCCAGTACTTC; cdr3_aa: CASSLRGSETQYF
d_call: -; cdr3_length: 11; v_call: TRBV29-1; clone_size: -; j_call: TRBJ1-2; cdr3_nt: TGCAGCGCTATAAGGCCTAACGGCTACACCTTC; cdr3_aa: CSAIRPNGYTF
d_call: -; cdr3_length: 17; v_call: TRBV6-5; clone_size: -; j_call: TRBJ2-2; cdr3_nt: TGTGCCAGCAGTTACTTCGAGGGGGGGGCTCCGGGCGGGGAGCTGTTTTTT; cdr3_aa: CASSYFEGGAPGGELFF
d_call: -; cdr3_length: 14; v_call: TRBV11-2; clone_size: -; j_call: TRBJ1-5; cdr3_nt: TGTGCCAGCAGTCCTCAGGGGAACAATCAGCCCCAGCATTTT; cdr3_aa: CASSPQGNNQPQHF
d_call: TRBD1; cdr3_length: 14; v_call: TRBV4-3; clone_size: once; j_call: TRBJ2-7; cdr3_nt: TGCGCCAGCAGCCAGGACCGACAGGGGGGCGAGCAGTACTTC; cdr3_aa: CASSQDRQGGEQYF
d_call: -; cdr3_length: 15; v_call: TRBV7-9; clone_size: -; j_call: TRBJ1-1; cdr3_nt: TGTGCCAGCAGCTCCGGGGGAGGCATGAACACTGAAGCTTTCTTT; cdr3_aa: CASSSGGGMNTEAFF
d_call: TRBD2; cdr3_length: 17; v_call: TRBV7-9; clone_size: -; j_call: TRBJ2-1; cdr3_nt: TGTGCCAGCAGACAACTTAGATCTGGACTAGCAGACAATGAGCAGTTCTTC; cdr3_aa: CASRQLRSGLADNEQFF
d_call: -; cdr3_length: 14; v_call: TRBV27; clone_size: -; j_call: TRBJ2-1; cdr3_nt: TGTGCCAGCAGTTTAGGGGGGGCCCCCAATGAGCAGTTCTTC; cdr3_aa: CASSLGGAPNEQFF
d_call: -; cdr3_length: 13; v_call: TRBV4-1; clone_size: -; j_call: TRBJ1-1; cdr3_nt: TGCGCCAGCAGCCTACCGAGGCATGCTGAAGCTTTCTTT; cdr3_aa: CASSLPRHAEAFF
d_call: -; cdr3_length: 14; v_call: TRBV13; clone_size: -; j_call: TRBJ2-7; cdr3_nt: TGTGCCAGCAGCTTAGGGTTGGCCCCCTACGAGCAGTACTTC; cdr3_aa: CASSLGLAPYEQYF
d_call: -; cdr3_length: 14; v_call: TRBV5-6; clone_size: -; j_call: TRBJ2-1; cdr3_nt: TGTGCCAGCAGCTTGGGGACAACTGACAATGAGCAGTTCTTC; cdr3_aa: CASSLGTTDNEQFF
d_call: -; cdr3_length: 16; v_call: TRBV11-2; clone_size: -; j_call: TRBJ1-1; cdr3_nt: TGTGCCAGCAGCTTAGTGGGCACCGTCATGAACACTGAAGCTTTCTTT; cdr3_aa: CASSLVGTVMNTEAFF
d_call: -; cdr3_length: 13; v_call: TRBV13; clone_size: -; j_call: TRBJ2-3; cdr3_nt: TGTGCCAGCAGCCCCTACAAGCCGGATACGCAGTATTTT; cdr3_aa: CASSPYKPDTQYF
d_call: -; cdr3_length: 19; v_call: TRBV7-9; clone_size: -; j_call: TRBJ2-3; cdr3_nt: TGTGCCAGCAGCTTCCCCTTTGGGACTCCAAAGGGGAGCACAGATACGCAGTATTTT; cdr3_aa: CASSFPFGTPKGSTDTQYF
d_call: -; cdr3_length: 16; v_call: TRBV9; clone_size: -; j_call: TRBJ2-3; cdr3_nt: TGTGCCAGCAGCGTAGGAGGGTCCGTGGGCACAGATACGCAGTATTTT; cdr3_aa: CASSVGGSVGTDTQYF
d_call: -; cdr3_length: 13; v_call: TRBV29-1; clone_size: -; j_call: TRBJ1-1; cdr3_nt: TGCAGCGTTGAAGCAGACGTCGGCACTGAAGCTTTCTTT; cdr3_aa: CSVEADVGTEAFF
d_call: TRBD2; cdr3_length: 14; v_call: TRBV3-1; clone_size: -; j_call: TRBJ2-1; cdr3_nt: TGTGCCAGCGCCGGGACTAGCGGGGGGGAGGGACAGTTCTTC; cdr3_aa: CASAGTSGGEGQFF
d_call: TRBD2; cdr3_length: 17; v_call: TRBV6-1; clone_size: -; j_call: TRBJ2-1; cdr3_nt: TGTGCCAGCAGTAGTCTAGCGGGAGGCAGCTCCTACAATGAGCAGTTCTTC; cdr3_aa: CASSSLAGGSSYNEQFF
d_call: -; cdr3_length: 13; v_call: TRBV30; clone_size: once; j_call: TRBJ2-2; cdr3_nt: TGTGCCTGGTCCATGCGGCACACCGGGGAGCTGTTTTTT; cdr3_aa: CAWSMRHTGELFF
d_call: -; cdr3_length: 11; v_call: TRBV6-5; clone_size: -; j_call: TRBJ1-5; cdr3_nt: TGTGCCAGCGGTCCGGGTCAGCCCCAGCATTTT; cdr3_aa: CASGPGQPQHF
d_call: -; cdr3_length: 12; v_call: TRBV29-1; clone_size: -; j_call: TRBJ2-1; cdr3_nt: TGCAGCGTTGAGACAGATCCGAATGAGCAGTTCTTC; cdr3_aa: CSVETDPNEQFF
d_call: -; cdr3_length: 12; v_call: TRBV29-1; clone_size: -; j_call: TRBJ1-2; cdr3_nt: TGCAGCCTTACTCTGGGGGCCGGTGGCTACACCTTC; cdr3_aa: CSLTLGAGGYTF
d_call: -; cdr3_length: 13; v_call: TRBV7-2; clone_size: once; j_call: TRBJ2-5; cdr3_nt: TGTGCCAGCACCTTTGGCGGGGAAGAGACCCAGTACTTC; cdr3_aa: CASTFGGEETQYF
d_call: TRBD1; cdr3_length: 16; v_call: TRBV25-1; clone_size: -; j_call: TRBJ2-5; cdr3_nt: TGTGCCAGCAGTGACGGGACAGCCCATGTTCAAGAGACCCAGTACTTC; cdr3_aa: CASSDGTAHVQETQYF
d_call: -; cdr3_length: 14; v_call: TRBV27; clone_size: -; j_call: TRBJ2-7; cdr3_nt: TGTGCCAGCAGTTTATCGGGGGGAGGTTACGAGCAGTACTTC; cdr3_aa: CASSLSGGGYEQYF
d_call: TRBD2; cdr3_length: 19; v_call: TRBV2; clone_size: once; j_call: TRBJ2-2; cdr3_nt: TGTGCCAGCAGTGTATGGCGGGAGGGCTCCACTTTCAACACCGGGGAGCTGTTTTTT; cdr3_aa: CASSVWREGSTFNTGELFF
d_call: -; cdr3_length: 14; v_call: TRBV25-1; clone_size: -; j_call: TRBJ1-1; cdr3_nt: TGTGCCAGCTCGCGGGAAGGGGGAGTGACTGAAGCTTTCTTT; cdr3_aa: CASSREGGVTEAFF
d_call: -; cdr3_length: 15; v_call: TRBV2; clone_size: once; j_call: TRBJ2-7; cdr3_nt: TGTGCCAGCAGTGAAGAGAGCAGGGGGGAATACGAGCAGTACTTC; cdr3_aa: CASSEESRGEYEQYF
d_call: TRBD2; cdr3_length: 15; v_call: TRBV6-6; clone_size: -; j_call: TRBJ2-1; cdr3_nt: TGTGCCAGCAGTTTGGGGACTAGCGACTACAATGAGCAGTTCTTC; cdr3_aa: CASSLGTSDYNEQFF
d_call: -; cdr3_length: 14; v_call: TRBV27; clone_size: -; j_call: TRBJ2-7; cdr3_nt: TGTGCCAGCAGTTACGACCGCGTTTCCTACGAGCAGTACTTC; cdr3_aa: CASSYDRVSYEQYF
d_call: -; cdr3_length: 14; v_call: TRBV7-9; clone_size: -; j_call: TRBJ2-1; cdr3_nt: TGTGCCAGCAGCTTCGATGTGTTAGACAATGAGCAGTTCTTC; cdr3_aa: CASSFDVLDNEQFF
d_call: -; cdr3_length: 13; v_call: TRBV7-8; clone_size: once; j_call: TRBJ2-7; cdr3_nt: TGTGCCAGCGCCGGGGACATCGCCTACGAGCAGTACTTC; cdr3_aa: CASAGDIAYEQYF
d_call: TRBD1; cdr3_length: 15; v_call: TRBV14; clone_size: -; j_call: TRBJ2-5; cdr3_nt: TGTGCCAGCAGCCAAATTCGGACAGGGTTGGAGACCCAGTACTTC; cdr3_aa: CASSQIRTGLETQYF
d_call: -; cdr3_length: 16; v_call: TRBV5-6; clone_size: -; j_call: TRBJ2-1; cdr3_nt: TGTGCCAGCAACTGGTATCTTGATAGCTCCTACAATGAGCAGTTCTTC; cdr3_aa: CASNWYLDSSYNEQFF
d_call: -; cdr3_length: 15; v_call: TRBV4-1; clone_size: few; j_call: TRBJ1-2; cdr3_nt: TGCGCCAGCAGCCAAGTTGGCAACTATCTCTATGGCTACACCTTC; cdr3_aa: CASSQVGNYLYGYTF
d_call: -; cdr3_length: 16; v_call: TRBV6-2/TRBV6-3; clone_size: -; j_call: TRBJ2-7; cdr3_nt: TGTGCCAGCAGTTACCCTGGGGGAGTAGGGATCTACGAGCAGTACTTC; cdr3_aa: CASSYPGGVGIYEQYF